This T cell receptor (beta chain) was obtained from a study of circulating and synovial CD4+ cells in juvenile arthritis. General observations from the study: Vbeta family usage analysis did not detect the pathogenic-like versus bulk difference. Bulk blood CD4 repertoires were more diverse than these.

A word on this clone: Its matching antigen is unknown.

Sequenced samples came from active juvenile idiopathic arthritis patients. J gave up 6 bases and V 4 bases, and 10 bases lay outside the gene matches. Per germline, CDR1 MNHNY and CDR2 SVGAGI (reference sequence). The CDR3 contains 16 residues. The table came from immunoSEQ multiplex PCR; TCRdb's copy has only in-frame clones and leaves some out. Of about 33,000 clones in the sample, roughly 95% were seen once. The specimen was CD4+ T cells from blood. The chain is built from TRBV6-6 and TRBJ1-5; 9 bases are shared with TRBD1. This receptor was identified in a human donor with juvenile idiopathic arthritis. The CDR3 DNA sequence: TGTGCCAGCAGTTCGCCCCCGGGACAGGGAAGTCAGCCCCAGCATTTT. This sequence encodes CASSSPPGQGSQPQHF.